This T cell receptor beta chain appears in the sequencing data of a study of spatial heterogeneity in lung cancer. Study-level results: Tracking of tumor mutation counts was seen in expanded intratumoral alpha and beta TCR counts.

Time point: sample taken at primary tumor resection. In its sample, this clonotype was seen a few times. Its antigen is not identified. Trimming removed 1 base at V and 1 base at J, with 4 bases between. The CDR3 contains 13 residues. The V gene's germline CDR1 is MNHEY and CDR2 SVGEGT. TCRdb used MiXCR to reprocess the 5' RACE reads, holding one entry per CDR3 protein. The sample holds about 11,000 distinct CDR3 sequences, 5% to 6.5% seen once. The sequenced sample was lung tumor tissue, obtained at surgery. The gene calls are TRBV6-2 or TRBV6-3 and TRBJ1-1, with no clear D. This receptor was taken from a male donor with early-stage non-small cell lung cancer. The CDR3 bases are TGTGCCAGCAGTTACTGGGGGAACACTGAAGCTTTCTTT. The encoded protein is CASSYWGNTEAFF.